The 9 T cell receptor beta chains given below trace back to one sample, sequenced in a study of blood T cell repertoires in COVID-19. The assay was immunoSEQ multiplex PCR, and TCRdb's table has in-frame clones only and misses some. The table records 250,000 to 300,000 clones, 85% to 90% of them present only once. The sequencing sample was made of PBMCs or T cells enriched from blood (not recorded which). Receptors originate from a young man who had recovered from COVID-19.

The genes are TRBV18 and TRBJ2-7, with TRBD1 as a possible D gene (5 bases). Germline CDR1 reads KGHSH; CDR2 reads LQKENI. Trimming pared 4 bases from V and 3 bases from J, leaving 10 bases between. The CDR3 contains 13 residues. The CDR3 sequence is CASSHSGLYEQYF. CDR3 nucleotide sequence: TGTGCCAGCTCACATTCAGGGCTCTACGAGCAGTACTTC.

The chain employs TRBV28 and TRBJ1-2; the D gene is possibly TRBD1 (5 bases). The CDR3 totals 15 residues. Germline V lookup: CDR1 MDHEN, CDR2 SYDVKM. Trimming left V 8 bases short and J 0 bases short, with 16 bases between. The CDR3 sequence: CASGDRQIANYGYTF. DNA of the CDR3: TGTGCCAGCGGGGATCGACAGATAGCTAACTATGGCTACACCTTC.

This chain uses TRBV25-1 with TRBJ1-3; D is ambiguous. Germline CDR1 and CDR2: MGHDK and SYGVNS. CDR3 size: 15 residues. V shed 6 bases and J shed 0 bases, with 12 bases lying between them. CDR3 DNA sequence: TGTGCCAGCAGCCGAGCGGAGACCTCTGGAAACACCATATATTTT. It is translated as CASSRAETSGNTIYF.

This clone was observed once. The chain combines TRBV11-3 with TRBJ2-5; 9 bases align to TRBD1. Germline V gene lookup returns CDR1 SGHNT and CDR2 YENEEA. After removal of 3 bases from V and 4 bases from J, the junction contained 6 bases not matched to a gene. This CDR3 spans 15 amino acids. Here the CDR3 reads CASSFGDRARETQYF. The CDR3 bases are TGTGCCAGCAGCTTCGGGGACAGGGCGCGAGAGACCCAGTACTTC.

The V gene is TRBV27, the J gene TRBJ2-7, with a tentative D call TRBD1 (6 bases). V lost 0 bases and J 9 bases, leaving 15 bases between the germline ends. The CDR3 is made up of 14 amino acids. Germline assignment: CDR1 MNHEY and CDR2 SMNVEV (reference sequence). CDR3 DNA sequence: TGTGCCAGCAGTTTATCCCCCCAGGGGCGAGGGCAGTACTTC. Protein: CASSLSPQGRGQYF.

In this sample, this clone turned up a few times. This chain links TRBV9 with TRBJ2-6; no reliable D call. The germline gives CDR1 SGDLS, CDR2 YYNGEE. This CDR3 is built from 16 residues. V was pared by 0 bases and J by 0 bases, with 7 bases between. CDR3 nucleotides: TGTGCCAGCAGCGTAGCCACAAGCTCTGGGGCCAACGTCCTGACTTTC. Its protein is CASSVATSSGANVLTF.

The chain employs TRBV7-9 and TRBJ2-1, with TRBD2 matching over 7 bases. The CDR3 consists of 15 residues. CDR1 SEHNR and CDR2 FQNEAQ come from the germline V gene (reference sequence). V dropped 6 bases and J dropped 2; count of bases not matched to a gene: 7. The CDR3 coding sequence is TGTGCCAGCAGATCGGGGAGCGGGACCTACAATGAGCAGTTCTTC. It specifies CASRSGSGTYNEQFF.

This sequence joins TRBV28 and TRBJ2-1, with D tentatively TRBD1 (6 bases). CDR1 is MDHEN and CDR2 is SYDVKM in the germline V gene. The V and J ends lost 5 bases and 9 bases respectively, with 14 bases between them. The CDR3 is made up of 13 amino acids. The CDR3 is CASSPGTLREQFF. CDR3 nucleotide sequence: TGTGCCAGCAGTCCCGGGACACTCCGTGAGCAGTTCTTC.

The V and J genes are TRBV28 and TRBJ1-4; TRBD1 matches 11 bases. CDR3 length: 15 amino acids. The J segment lost 8 bases and the V segment lost 5 bases, leaving 7 bases of the junction unmatched. Germline V lookup: CDR1 MDHEN, CDR2 SYDVKM. The CDR3 loop is CASSPPGQGGEKLFF. The DNA for the CDR3 is TGTGCCAGCAGTCCTCCGGGACAGGGGGGAGAAAAACTGTTTTTT.